This entry is about one T cell receptor (beta chain). Its antigen remains unidentified. V lost 2 bases, J lost 4 bases, and 9 bases lay in between. The CDR3 length is 14 residues. Germline V gives CDR1 PRHDT, CDR2 FYEKMQ (reference sequence). These data belong to a study of T cell responses to AZD1222 COVID-19 vaccine. Study results and limitations: Among AZD1222 vaccinees, only 5 to 7 were seropositive at baseline. Clonal diversity was possibly underestimated; the donors were predominantly white British and more often female.

Clones were sequenced by immunoSEQ multiplex PCR, and TCRdb holds only the in-frame ones, with some missing. The table includes 90,000 to 120,000 clones, around nine tenths detected once. This TCR came from an adult who received the AZD1222 COVID-19 vaccine. The chain uses TRBV13 and TRBJ1-5, with a weak D call TRBD1 (5 bases). The sequencing here drew on peripheral blood, taken 28 days after the second AZD1222 dose. DNA for the CDR3: TGTGCCAGCAGCTTACAGGGACCAAATCAGCCCCAGCATTTT. This encodes CASSLQGPNQPQHF.